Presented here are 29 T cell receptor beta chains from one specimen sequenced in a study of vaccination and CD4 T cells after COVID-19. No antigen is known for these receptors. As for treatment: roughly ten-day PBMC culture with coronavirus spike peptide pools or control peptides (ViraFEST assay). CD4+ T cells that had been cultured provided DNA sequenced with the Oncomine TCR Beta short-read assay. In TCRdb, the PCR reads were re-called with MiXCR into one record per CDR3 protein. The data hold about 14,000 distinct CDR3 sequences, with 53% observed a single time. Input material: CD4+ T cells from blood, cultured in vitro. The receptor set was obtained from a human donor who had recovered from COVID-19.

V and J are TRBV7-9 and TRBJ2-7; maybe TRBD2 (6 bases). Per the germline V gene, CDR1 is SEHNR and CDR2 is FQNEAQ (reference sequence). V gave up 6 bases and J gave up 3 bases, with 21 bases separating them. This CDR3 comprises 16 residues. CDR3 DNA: TGTGCCAGCAGGGGCGCGCGGCGGGGCCCCATCTACGAGCAGTACTTC. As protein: CASRGARRGPIYEQYF.

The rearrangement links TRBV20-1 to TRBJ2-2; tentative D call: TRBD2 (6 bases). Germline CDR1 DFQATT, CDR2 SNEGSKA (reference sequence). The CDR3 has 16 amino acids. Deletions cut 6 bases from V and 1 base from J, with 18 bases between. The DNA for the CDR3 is TGCAGTGCCTTCACCCCGGCGGGGAAGAACACCGGGGAGCTGTTTTTT. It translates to CSAFTPAGKNTGELFF.

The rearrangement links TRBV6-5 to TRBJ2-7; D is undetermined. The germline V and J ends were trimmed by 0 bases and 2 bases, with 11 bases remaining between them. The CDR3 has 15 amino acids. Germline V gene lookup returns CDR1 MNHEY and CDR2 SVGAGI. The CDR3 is CASSYSAFSAYEQYF. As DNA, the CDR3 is TGTGCCAGCAGTTACTCCGCGTTTTCGGCCTACGAGCAGTACTTC.

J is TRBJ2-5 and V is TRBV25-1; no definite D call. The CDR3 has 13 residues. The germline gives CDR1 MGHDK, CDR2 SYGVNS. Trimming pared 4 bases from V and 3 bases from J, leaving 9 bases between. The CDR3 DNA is TGTGCCAGCAGTGTTGGCGGTAAAGAGACCCAGTACTTC. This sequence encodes CASSVGGKETQYF.

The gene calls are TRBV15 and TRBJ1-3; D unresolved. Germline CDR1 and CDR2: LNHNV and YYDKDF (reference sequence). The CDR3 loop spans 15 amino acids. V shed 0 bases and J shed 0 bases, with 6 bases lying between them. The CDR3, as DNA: TGTGCCACCAGCAGAGATCTTCGCTCTGGAAACACCATATATTTT. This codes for CATSRDLRSGNTIYF. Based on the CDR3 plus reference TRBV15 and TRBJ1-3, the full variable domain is DAMVIQNPRYQVTQFGKPVTLSCSQTLNHNVMYWYQQKSSQAPKLLFHYYDKDFNNEADTPDNFQSRRPNTSFCFLDIRSPGLGDTAMYLCATSRDLRSGNTIYFGEGSWLTVV.

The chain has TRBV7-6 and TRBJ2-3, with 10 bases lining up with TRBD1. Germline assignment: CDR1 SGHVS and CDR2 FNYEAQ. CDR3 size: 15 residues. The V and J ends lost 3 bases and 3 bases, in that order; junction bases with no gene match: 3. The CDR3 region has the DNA TGTGCCAGCAGCTTCGGACAGGGGGGGACAGATACGCAGTATTTT. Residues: CASSFGQGGTDTQYF.

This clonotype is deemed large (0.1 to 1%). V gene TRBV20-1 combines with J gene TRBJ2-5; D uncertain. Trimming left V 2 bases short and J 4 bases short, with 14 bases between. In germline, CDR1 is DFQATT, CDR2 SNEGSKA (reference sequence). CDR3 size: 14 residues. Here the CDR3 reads CSARPGFKIETQYF. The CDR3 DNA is TGCAGTGCTAGACCTGGATTCAAAATAGAGACCCAGTACTTC.

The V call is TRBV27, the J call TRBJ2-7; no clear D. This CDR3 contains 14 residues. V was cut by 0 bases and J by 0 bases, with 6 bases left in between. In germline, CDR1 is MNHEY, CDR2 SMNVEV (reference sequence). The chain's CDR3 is CASSLSRVSYEQYF. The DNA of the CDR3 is TGTGCCAGCAGTTTATCTCGGGTCTCCTACGAGCAGTACTTC.

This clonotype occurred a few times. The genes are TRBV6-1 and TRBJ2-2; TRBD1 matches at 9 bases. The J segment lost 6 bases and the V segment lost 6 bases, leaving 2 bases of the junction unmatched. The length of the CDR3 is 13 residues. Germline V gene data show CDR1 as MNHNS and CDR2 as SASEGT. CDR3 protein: CASRRQGAGELFF. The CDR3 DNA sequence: TGTGCCAGCAGAAGACAGGGGGCCGGGGAGCTGTTTTTT.

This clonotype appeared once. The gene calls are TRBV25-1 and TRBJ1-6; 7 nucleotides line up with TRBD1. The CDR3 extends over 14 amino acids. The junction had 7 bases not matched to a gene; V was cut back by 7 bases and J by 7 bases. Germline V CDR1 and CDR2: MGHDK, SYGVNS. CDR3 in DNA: TGTGCCAGCAATCAACAGGGGTGGAATTCACCCCTCCACTTT. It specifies CASNQQGWNSPLHF.

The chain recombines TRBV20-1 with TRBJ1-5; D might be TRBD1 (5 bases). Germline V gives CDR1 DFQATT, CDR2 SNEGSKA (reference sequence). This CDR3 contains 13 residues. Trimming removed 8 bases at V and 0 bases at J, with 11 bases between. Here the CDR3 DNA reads TGCAGTACTAAGGGGAGTAGCAATCAGCCCCAGCATTTT. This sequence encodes CSTKGSSNQPQHF.

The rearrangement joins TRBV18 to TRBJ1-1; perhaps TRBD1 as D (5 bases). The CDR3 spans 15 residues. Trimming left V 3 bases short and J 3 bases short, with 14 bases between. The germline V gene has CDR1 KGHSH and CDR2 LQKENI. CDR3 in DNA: TGTGCCAGCTCACCCTCCCAGGGATCCCACACTGAAGCTTTCTTT. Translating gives CASSPSQGSHTEAFF. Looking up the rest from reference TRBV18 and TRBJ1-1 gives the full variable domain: NAGVMQNPRHLVRRRGQEARLRCSPMKGHSHVYWYRQLPEEGLKFMVYLQKENIIDESGMPKERFSAEFPKEGPSILRIQQVVRGDSAAYFCASSPSQGSHTEAFFGQGTRLTVV.

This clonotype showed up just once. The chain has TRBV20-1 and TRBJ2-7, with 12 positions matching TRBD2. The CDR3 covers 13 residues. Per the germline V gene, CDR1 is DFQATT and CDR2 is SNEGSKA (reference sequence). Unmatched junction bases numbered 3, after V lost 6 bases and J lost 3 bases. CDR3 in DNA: TGCAGTGCCCAGACTAGCGGGAGCTACGAGCAGTACTTC. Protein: CSAQTSGSYEQYF.

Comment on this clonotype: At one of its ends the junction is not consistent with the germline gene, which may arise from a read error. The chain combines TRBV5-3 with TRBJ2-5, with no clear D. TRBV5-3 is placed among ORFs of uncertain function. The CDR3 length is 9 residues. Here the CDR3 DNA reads TGTGTCGACCAAGAGACCCAGCACTTC. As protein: CVDQETQHF.

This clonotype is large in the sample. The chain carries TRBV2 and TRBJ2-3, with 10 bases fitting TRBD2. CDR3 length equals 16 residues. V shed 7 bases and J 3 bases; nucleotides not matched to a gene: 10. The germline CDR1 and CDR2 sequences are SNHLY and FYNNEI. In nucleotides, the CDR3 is TGTGCCAGCACCGAGGGACTAGCGTTAAGTACAGATACGCAGTATTTT. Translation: CASTEGLALSTDTQYF. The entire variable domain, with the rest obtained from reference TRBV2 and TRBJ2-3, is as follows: EPEVTQTPSHQVTQMGQEVILRCVPISNHLYFYWYRQILGQKVEFLVSFYNNEISEKSEIFDDQFSVERPDGSNFTLKIRSTKLEDSAMYFCASTEGLALSTDTQYFGPGTRLTVL.

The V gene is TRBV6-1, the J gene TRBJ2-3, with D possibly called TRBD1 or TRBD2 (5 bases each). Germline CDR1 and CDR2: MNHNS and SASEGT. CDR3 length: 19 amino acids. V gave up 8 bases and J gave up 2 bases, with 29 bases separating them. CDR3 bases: TGTGCCAGCCCCGACGACAAGGCAGGGAACAAGGACTCCACAGATACGCAGTATTTT. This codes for CASPDDKAGNKDSTDTQYF.

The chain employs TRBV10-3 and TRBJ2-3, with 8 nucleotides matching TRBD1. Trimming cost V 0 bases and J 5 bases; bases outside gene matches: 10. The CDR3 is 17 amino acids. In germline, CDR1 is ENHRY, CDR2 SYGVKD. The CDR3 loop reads CAISESPYRTGRDTQYF. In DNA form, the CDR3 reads TGTGCCATCAGTGAGTCCCCGTACCGGACAGGGAGAGATACGCAGTATTTT.

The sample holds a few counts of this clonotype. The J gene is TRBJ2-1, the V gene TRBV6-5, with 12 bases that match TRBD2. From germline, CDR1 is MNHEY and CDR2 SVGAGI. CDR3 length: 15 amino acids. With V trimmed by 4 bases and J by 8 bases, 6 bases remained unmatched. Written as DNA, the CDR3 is TGTGCCAGCAGTTTTCTAGCGGGAGGGCCTGATGAGCAGTTCTTC. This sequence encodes CASSFLAGGPDEQFF.

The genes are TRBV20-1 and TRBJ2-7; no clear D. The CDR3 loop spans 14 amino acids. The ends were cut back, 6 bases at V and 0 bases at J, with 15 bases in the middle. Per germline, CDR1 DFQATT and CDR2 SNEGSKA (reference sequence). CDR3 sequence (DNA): TGCAGTGCCCGGTGGACGGAAAGCTCCTACGAGCAGTACTTC. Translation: CSARWTESSYEQYF.

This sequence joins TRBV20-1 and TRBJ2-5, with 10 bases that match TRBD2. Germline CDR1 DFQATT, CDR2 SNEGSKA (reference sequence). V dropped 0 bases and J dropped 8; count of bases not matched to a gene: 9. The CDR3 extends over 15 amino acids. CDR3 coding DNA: TGCAGTGCTAGAGATCGGCTAGCGGGAGAGGGAACCCAGTACTTC. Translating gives CSARDRLAGEGTQYF.

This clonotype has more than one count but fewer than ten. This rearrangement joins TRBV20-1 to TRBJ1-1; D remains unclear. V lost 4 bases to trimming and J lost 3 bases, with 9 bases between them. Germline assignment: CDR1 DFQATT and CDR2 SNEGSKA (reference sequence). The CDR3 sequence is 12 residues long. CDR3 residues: CSAKVGDTEAFF. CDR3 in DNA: TGCAGTGCTAAGGTCGGCGACACTGAAGCTTTCTTT.

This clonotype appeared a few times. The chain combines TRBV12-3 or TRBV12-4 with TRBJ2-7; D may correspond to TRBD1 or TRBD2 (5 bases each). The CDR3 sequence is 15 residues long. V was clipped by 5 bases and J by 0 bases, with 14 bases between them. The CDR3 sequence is CASSPSGRNSYEQYF. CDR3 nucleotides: TGTGCCAGCAGTCCTTCGGGACGGAACTCCTACGAGCAGTACTTC.

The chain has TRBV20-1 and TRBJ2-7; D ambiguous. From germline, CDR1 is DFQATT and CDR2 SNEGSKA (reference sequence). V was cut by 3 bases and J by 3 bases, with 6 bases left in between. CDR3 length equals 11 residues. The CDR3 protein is CSARAGYEQYF. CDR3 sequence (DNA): TGCAGTGCTAGGGCCGGCTACGAGCAGTACTTC.

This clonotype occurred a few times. As DNA, the CDR3 is TGCAGTGCTAGACAGGACAGCAATCAGCCCCAGCATTTT. As protein: CSARQDSNQPQHF. V gene TRBV20-1 combines with J gene TRBJ1-5; D not certain. Germline CDR1 reads DFQATT; CDR2 reads SNEGSKA (reference sequence). The V and J ends lost 2 bases and 1 base respectively, with 6 bases between them. CDR3 size: 13 residues.

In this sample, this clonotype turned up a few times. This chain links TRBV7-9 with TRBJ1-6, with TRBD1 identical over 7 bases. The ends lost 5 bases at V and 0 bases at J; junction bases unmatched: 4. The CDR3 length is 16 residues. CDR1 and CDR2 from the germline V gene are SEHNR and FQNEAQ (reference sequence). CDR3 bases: TGTGCCAGCAGCCGAGACAGGGCCTCCTATAATTCACCCCTCCACTTT. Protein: CASSRDRASYNSPLHF. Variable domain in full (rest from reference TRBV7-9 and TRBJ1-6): DTGVSQNPRHKITKRGQNVTFRCDPISEHNRLYWYRQTLGQGPEFLTYFQNEAQLEKSRLLSDRFSAERPKGSFSTLEIQRTEQGDSAMYLCASSRDRASYNSPLHFGNGTRLTVT.

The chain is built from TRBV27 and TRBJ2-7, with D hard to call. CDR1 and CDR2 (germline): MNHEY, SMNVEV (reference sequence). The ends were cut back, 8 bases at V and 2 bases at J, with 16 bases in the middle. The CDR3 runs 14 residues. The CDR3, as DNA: TGTGCCAGCTCAACACCAGGCAGAGCCTACGAGCAGTACTTC. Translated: CASSTPGRAYEQYF.

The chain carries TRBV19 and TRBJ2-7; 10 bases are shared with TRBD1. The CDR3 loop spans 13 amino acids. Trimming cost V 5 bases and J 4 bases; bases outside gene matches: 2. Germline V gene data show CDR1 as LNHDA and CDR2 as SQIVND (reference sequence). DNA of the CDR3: TGTGCCAGTAGTGACAGGGGGCAGTACGAGCAGTACTTC. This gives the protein CASSDRGQYEQYF.

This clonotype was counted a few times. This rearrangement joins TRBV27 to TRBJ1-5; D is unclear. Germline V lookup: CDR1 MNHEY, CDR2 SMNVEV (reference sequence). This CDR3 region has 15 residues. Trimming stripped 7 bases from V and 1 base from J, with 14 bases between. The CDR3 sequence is CASTPLGKSNQPQHF. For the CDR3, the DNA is TGTGCCAGCACCCCGTTGGGGAAGAGCAATCAGCCCCAGCATTTT.

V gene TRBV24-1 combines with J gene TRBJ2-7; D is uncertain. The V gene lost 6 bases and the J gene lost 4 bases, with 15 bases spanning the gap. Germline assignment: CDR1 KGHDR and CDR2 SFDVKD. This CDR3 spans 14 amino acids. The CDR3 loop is CATSSHTAPYEQYF. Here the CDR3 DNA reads TGTGCCACCAGTAGCCATACGGCCCCGTACGAGCAGTACTTC.